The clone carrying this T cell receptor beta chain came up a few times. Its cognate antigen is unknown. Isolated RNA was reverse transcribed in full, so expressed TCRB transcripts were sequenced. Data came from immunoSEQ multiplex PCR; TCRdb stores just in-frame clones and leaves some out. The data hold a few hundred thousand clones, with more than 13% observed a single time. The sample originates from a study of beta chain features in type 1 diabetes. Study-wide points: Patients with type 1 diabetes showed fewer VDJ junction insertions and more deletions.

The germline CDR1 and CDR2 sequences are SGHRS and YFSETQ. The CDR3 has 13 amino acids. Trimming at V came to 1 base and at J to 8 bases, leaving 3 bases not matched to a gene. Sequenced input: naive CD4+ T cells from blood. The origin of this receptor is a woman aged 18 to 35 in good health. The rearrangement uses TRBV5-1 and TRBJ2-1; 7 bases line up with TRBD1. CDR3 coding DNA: TGCGCCAGCAGCTTGCAGGGGGTTGATGAGCAGTTCTTC. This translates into CASSLQGVDEQFF.